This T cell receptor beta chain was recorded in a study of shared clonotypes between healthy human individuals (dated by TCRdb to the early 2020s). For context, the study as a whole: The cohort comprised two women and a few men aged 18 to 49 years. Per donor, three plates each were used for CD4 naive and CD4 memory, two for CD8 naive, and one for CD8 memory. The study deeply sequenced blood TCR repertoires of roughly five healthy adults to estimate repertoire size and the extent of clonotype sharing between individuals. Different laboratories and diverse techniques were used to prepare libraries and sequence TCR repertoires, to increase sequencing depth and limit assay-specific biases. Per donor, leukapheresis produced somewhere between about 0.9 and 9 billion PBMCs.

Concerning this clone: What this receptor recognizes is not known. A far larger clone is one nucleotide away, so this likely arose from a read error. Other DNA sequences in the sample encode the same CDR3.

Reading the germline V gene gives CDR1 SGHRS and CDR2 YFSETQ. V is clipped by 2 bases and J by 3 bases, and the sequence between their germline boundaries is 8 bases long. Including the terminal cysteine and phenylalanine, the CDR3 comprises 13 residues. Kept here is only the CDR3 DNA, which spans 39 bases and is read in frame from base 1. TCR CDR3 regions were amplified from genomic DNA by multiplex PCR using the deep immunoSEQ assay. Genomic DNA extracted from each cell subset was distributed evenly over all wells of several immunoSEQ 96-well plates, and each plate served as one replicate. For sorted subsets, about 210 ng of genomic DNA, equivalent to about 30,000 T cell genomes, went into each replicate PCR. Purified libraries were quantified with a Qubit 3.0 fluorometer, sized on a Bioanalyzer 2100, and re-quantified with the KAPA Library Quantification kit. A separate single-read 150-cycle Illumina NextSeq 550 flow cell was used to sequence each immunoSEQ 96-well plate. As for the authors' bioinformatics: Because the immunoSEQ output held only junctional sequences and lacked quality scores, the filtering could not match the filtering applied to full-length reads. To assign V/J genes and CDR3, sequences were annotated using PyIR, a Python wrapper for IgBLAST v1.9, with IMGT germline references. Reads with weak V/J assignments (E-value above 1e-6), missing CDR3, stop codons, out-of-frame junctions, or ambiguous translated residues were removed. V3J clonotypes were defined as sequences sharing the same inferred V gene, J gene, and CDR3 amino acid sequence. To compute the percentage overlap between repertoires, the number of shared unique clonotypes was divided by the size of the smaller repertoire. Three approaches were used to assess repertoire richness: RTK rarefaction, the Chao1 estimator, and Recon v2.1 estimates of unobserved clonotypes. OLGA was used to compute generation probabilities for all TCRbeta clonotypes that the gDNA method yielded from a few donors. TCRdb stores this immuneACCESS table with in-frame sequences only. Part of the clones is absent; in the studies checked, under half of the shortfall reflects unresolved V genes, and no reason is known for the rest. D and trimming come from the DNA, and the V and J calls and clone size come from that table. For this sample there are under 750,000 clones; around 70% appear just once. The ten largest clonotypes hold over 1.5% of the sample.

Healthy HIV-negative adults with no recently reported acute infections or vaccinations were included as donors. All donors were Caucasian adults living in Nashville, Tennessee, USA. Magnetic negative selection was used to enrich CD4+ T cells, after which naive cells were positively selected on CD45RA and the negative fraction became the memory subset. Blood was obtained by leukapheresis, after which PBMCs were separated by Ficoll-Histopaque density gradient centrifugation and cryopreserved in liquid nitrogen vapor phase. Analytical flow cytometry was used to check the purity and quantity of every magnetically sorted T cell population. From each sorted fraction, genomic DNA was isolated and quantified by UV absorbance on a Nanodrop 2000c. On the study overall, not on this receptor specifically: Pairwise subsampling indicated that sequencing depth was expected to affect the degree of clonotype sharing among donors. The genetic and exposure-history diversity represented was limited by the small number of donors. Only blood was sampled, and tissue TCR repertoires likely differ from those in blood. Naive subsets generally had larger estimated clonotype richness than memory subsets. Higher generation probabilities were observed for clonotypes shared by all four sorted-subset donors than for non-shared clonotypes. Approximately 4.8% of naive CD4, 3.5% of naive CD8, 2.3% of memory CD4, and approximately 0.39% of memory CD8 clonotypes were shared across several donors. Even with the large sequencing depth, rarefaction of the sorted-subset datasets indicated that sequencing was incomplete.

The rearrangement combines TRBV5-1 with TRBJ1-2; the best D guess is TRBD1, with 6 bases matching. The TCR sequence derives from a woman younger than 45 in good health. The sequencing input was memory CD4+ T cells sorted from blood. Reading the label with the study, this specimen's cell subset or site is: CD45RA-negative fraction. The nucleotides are TGCGCCAGCAGCTTACAGGGAGACTATGGCTACACCTTC. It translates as CASSLQGDYGYTF.